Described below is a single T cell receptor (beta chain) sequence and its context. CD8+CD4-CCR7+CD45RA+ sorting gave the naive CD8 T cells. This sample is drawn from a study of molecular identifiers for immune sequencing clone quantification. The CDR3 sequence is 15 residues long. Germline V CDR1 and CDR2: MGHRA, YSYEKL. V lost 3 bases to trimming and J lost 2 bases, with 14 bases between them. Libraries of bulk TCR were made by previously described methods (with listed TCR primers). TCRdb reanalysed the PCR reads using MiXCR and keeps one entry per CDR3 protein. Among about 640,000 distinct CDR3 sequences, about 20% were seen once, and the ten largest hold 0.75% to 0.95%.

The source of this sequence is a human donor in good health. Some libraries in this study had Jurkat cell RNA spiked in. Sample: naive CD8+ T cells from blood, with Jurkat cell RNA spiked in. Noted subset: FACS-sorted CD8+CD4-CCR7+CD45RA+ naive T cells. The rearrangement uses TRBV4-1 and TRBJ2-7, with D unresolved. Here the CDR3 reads CASSHSSQVTYEQYF. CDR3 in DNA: TGCGCCAGCAGCCATAGCTCCCAGGTCACCTACGAGCAGTACTTC.